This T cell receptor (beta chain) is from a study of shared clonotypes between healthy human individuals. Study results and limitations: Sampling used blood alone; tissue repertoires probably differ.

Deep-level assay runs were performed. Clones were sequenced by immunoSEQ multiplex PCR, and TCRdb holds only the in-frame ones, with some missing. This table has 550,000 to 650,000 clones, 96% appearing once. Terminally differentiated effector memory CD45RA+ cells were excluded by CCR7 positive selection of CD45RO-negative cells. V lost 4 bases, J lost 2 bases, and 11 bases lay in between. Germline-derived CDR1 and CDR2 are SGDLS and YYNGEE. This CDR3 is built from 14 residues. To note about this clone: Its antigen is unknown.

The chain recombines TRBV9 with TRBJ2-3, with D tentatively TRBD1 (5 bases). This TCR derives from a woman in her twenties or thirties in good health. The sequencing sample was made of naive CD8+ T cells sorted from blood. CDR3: CASSIAGPTDTQYF. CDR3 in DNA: TGTGCCAGCAGCATCGCAGGGCCCACAGATACGCAGTATTTT.